Listed below are T cell receptor beta chains from one sample, sequenced in a study of blood T cell repertoires in COVID-19. Assay used: immunoSEQ multiplex PCR; TCRdb lists only in-frame clones, some missing. The sample lists tens of thousands of clones, around 88% occurring once. Sequenced sample: peripheral blood. These receptors originate from an elderly woman with acute or convalescent COVID-19. Each CDR3 is given with its conserved first and last residue. A D gene is named only where the DNA matches it firmly. Rows may omit the clone size; those that give it use once, few, many or a size class.

J gene: TRBJ2-5
D gene: .
clone size: .
V gene: TRBV6-1
CDR3 protein: CASSEAPARETQYF
CDR3 DNA: TGTGCCAGCAGTGAAGCCCCAGCGAGAGAGACCCAGTACTTC

J gene: TRBJ2-5
D gene: TRBD2
clone size: .
V gene: TRBV7-3
CDR3 protein: CASSSGGASKTQYF
CDR3 DNA: TGTGCCAGCAGCTCCGGGGGGGCTTCAAAGACCCAGTACTTC

J gene: TRBJ2-1
D gene: TRBD1
clone size: .
V gene: TRBV4-2
CDR3 protein: CASSLQPDRGENEQFF
CDR3 DNA: TGTGCCAGCAGCCTTCAGCCGGACAGGGGTGAAAATGAGCAGTTCTTC

J gene: TRBJ2-5
D gene: TRBD2
clone size: .
V gene: TRBV19
CDR3 protein: CASSPKASGGPDQETQYF
CDR3 DNA: TGTGCCAGTAGTCCGAAGGCTAGCGGGGGGCCGGACCAAGAGACCCAGTACTTC

J gene: TRBJ1-1
D gene: TRBD1
clone size: .
V gene: TRBV9
CDR3 protein: CASSGGGAGGTEAFF
CDR3 DNA: TGTGCCAGCAGCGGAGGGGGCGCAGGGGGTACTGAAGCTTTCTTT

J gene: TRBJ1-1
D gene: TRBD1
clone size: once
V gene: TRBV7-9
CDR3 protein: CASSPDRDFGTEAFF
CDR3 DNA: TGTGCCAGCAGCCCTGACAGGGATTTCGGCACTGAAGCTTTCTTT

J gene: TRBJ1-1
D gene: TRBD1
clone size: .
V gene: TRBV5-1
CDR3 protein: CASSYSGTGSEAFF
CDR3 DNA: TGCGCCAGCAGCTACTCCGGGACAGGGAGTGAAGCTTTCTTT

J gene: TRBJ2-3
D gene: TRBD2
clone size: .
V gene: TRBV5-1
CDR3 protein: CASTVASGRGTDTQYF
CDR3 DNA: TGCGCCAGCACCGTGGCTAGCGGGAGAGGGACAGATACGCAGTATTTT

J gene: TRBJ2-1
D gene: .
clone size: .
V gene: TRBV6-5
CDR3 protein: CASSSSGDGNEQFF
CDR3 DNA: TGTGCCAGCAGTTCCTCGGGAGATGGGAATGAGCAGTTCTTC

J gene: TRBJ1-6
D gene: .
clone size: once
V gene: TRBV6-6
CDR3 protein: CASSQLVYGSPLHF
CDR3 DNA: TGTGCCAGCAGTCAGCTAGTTTACGGTTCACCCCTCCACTTT

J gene: TRBJ2-2
D gene: TRBD1
clone size: .
V gene: TRBV4-2
CDR3 protein: CASSQGDRESGELFF
CDR3 DNA: TGTGCCAGCAGCCAAGGGGACAGGGAGTCCGGGGAGCTGTTTTTT

J gene: TRBJ1-2
D gene: .
clone size: .
V gene: TRBV5-4
CDR3 protein: CASSLASYGYTF
CDR3 DNA: TGTGCCAGCAGCTTGGCCTCGTATGGCTACACCTTC

J gene: TRBJ1-6
D gene: .
clone size: .
V gene: TRBV5-1
CDR3 protein: CASSPAGFAYNSPLHF
CDR3 DNA: TGCGCCAGCAGCCCCGCGGGGTTCGCCTATAATTCACCCCTCCACTTT

J gene: TRBJ2-7
D gene: .
clone size: few
V gene: TRBV7-2
CDR3 protein: CASSLGTGTVYEQYF
CDR3 DNA: TGTGCCAGCAGCTTAGGCACAGGGACGGTCTACGAGCAGTACTTC

J gene: TRBJ2-7
D gene: .
clone size: .
V gene: TRBV12-3/TRBV12-4
CDR3 protein: CASSPRGNYEQYF
CDR3 DNA: TGTGCCAGCAGTCCCCGGGGGAACTACGAGCAGTACTTC

J gene: TRBJ2-1
D gene: TRBD2
clone size: .
V gene: TRBV11-3
CDR3 protein: CASSLGAGHNEQFF
CDR3 DNA: TGTGCCAGCAGCTTAGGAGCGGGGCACAATGAGCAGTTCTTC

J gene: TRBJ2-1
D gene: TRBD2
clone size: .
V gene: TRBV19
CDR3 protein: CASSPRTSGSYNEQFF
CDR3 DNA: TGTGCCAGTAGTCCGAGGACTAGCGGTTCCTACAATGAGCAGTTCTTC

J gene: TRBJ1-5
D gene: .
clone size: .
V gene: TRBV2
CDR3 protein: CASRIDTNSNQPQHF
CDR3 DNA: TGTGCCAGCAGAATAGACACGAATAGCAATCAGCCCCAGCATTTT

J gene: TRBJ2-2
D gene: .
clone size: .
V gene: TRBV5-1
CDR3 protein: CASSLVYQGKNTGELFF
CDR3 DNA: TGCGCCAGCAGCTTGGTCTATCAGGGGAAGAACACCGGGGAGCTGTTTTTT

J gene: TRBJ1-5
D gene: .
clone size: once
V gene: TRBV7-8
CDR3 protein: CASSFGRDQPQHF
CDR3 DNA: TGTGCCAGCAGCTTTGGCAGGGATCAGCCCCAGCATTTT

J gene: TRBJ2-3
D gene: TRBD2
clone size: .
V gene: TRBV2
CDR3 protein: CASSGGGSLTDTQYF
CDR3 DNA: TGTGCCAGCAGCGGCGGGGGGTCCCTCACAGATACGCAGTATTTT

J gene: TRBJ2-1
D gene: TRBD1
clone size: .
V gene: TRBV10-1
CDR3 protein: CASSESTGQGRSNEQFF
CDR3 DNA: TGCGCCAGCAGTGAGTCGACAGGACAGGGGAGATCGAATGAGCAGTTCTTC

J gene: TRBJ1-2
D gene: .
clone size: .
V gene: TRBV6-2/TRBV6-3
CDR3 protein: CASSYNVYGYTF
CDR3 DNA: TGTGCCAGCAGCTATAATGTCTATGGCTACACCTTC

J gene: TRBJ2-5
D gene: TRBD2
clone size: .
V gene: TRBV6-6
CDR3 protein: CASSYSRLAGGETQYF
CDR3 DNA: TGTGCCAGCAGTTACTCTAGACTAGCGGGGGGAGAGACCCAGTACTTC

J gene: TRBJ1-2
D gene: .
clone size: once
V gene: TRBV7-9
CDR3 protein: CASSLVGHGYTF
CDR3 DNA: TGTGCCAGCAGCTTAGTTGGGCATGGCTACACCTTC

J gene: TRBJ2-1
D gene: .
clone size: .
V gene: TRBV5-1
CDR3 protein: CASSLAAGAGYNEQFF
CDR3 DNA: TGCGCCAGCAGCTTGGCCGCGGGGGCCGGTTACAATGAGCAGTTCTTC

J gene: TRBJ2-5
D gene: .
clone size: once
V gene: TRBV5-1
CDR3 protein: CASTPGGTAQETQYF
CDR3 DNA: TGCGCCAGCACCCCTGGAGGCACCGCGCAAGAGACCCAGTACTTC

J gene: TRBJ1-1
D gene: TRBD1
clone size: .
V gene: TRBV19
CDR3 protein: CASSTSTGRRAEAFF
CDR3 DNA: TGTGCCAGTAGTACTTCGACAGGGCGGCGGGCTGAAGCTTTCTTT

J gene: TRBJ2-6
D gene: TRBD1
clone size: .
V gene: TRBV4-2
CDR3 protein: CASSQGTGDSGANVLTF
CDR3 DNA: TGTGCCAGCAGCCAAGGGACAGGAGACTCTGGGGCCAACGTCCTGACTTTC

J gene: TRBJ2-7
D gene: .
clone size: .
V gene: TRBV7-6
CDR3 protein: CASSLAQGYEQYF
CDR3 DNA: TGTGCCAGCAGCTTAGCCCAGGGCTACGAGCAGTACTTC

J gene: TRBJ2-2
D gene: .
clone size: .
V gene: TRBV7-9
CDR3 protein: CASSPMGLNERGELFF
CDR3 DNA: TGTGCCAGCAGTCCAATGGGACTTAACGAGCGCGGGGAGCTGTTTTTT

J gene: TRBJ2-7
D gene: .
clone size: .
V gene: TRBV7-2
CDR3 protein: CASSQSRDSYEQYF
CDR3 DNA: TGTGCCAGCAGCCAGAGCAGGGACTCCTACGAGCAGTACTTC

J gene: TRBJ1-5
D gene: TRBD1
clone size: .
V gene: TRBV24-1
CDR3 protein: CATQGQSNQPQHF
CDR3 DNA: TGTGCCACCCAGGGACAGAGCAATCAGCCCCAGCATTTT

J gene: TRBJ1-3
D gene: .
clone size: .
V gene: TRBV18
CDR3 protein: CASSSRQGRGSGNTIYF
CDR3 DNA: TGTGCCAGCTCATCGCGGCAGGGGCGCGGGTCTGGAAACACCATATATTTT

J gene: TRBJ1-5
D gene: TRBD1
clone size: .
V gene: TRBV19
CDR3 protein: CASSATGIGVEPQHF
CDR3 DNA: TGTGCCAGTAGCGCGACAGGGATCGGGGTAGAGCCCCAGCATTTT

J gene: TRBJ1-2
D gene: TRBD1
clone size: .
V gene: TRBV12-3/TRBV12-4
CDR3 protein: CASSRDRDGYTF
CDR3 DNA: TGTGCCAGCAGTAGGGACAGGGACGGCTACACCTTC

J gene: TRBJ1-5
D gene: .
clone size: .
V gene: TRBV12-3/TRBV12-4
CDR3 protein: CASSPGGNQPQHF
CDR3 DNA: TGTGCCAGCAGTCCCGGGGGCAATCAGCCCCAGCATTTT

J gene: TRBJ2-1
D gene: .
clone size: .
V gene: TRBV27
CDR3 protein: CASKEGVQDNEQFF
CDR3 DNA: TGTGCCAGCAAAGAGGGAGTCCAGGACAATGAGCAGTTCTTC

J gene: TRBJ2-3
D gene: .
clone size: .
V gene: TRBV11-1
CDR3 protein: CASRREPTDTQYF
CDR3 DNA: TGTGCCAGCAGACGGGAACCCACAGATACGCAGTATTTT

J gene: TRBJ2-3
D gene: .
clone size: once
V gene: TRBV5-6
CDR3 protein: CASSTPSFTGGGTDTQYF
CDR3 DNA: TGTGCCAGCAGCACACCTTCATTTACAGGGGGGGGCACAGATACGCAGTATTTT

J gene: TRBJ1-2
D gene: TRBD1
clone size: .
V gene: TRBV7-2
CDR3 protein: CASSVSWTGGGYTF
CDR3 DNA: TGTGCCAGCAGCGTCTCTTGGACAGGGGGAGGCTACACCTTC

J gene: TRBJ2-7
D gene: .
clone size: .
V gene: TRBV3-1/TRBV3-2
CDR3 protein: CASSQVSGRYEQYF
CDR3 DNA: TGTGCCAGCAGCCAAGTGTCCGGGAGATACGAGCAGTACTTC